This TCR beta chain was found in a study of Ad26.COV2.S vaccination and SARS-CoV-2 variants. As to treatment: some 19 received Ad26.COV2.S at low or high dose, single or two shots; a few received placebo; per-sample allocation not given. Material that was analyzed had been drawn on day 63 after the first vaccine or placebo injection. The repertoire was sequenced with immunoSEQ multiplex PCR; TCRdb's copy has only in-frame clones and lacks some. The data hold about 350,000 clones, with less than 90% observed a single time. The CDR3 is 14 amino acids. CDR1 is LNHDA, CDR2 SQIVND, per germline (reference sequence). Trimming cost V 1 base and J 3 bases; bases outside gene matches: 3.

Sequencing used peripheral blood, obtained in a trial of Ad26.COV2.S vaccine versus placebo. The V and J genes are TRBV19 and TRBJ2-7, with TRBD2 matching 7 bases. This TCR was sampled from a person aged 18 to 59 who received the Ad26.COV2.S COVID-19 vaccine or a placebo. CDR3 sequence (DNA): TGTGCCAGTAGTATAGCTCTAGCGGACTACGAGCAGTACTTC. Residues: CASSIALADYEQYF.